This T cell receptor (beta chain) is from a study of blood T cell repertoires in COVID-19. Study overall: Whether acute or convalescent, the COVID-19 samples came from the United States, Italy and Spain. T cells, B-cell-depleted T cells, or PBMCs provided the cDNA or gDNA that served as material.

Some clones are missing from TCRdb's copy, which holds only in-frame ones; the method was immunoSEQ multiplex PCR. Among under 500,000 clones listed, 80% to 90% were seen once. The length of the CDR3 is 15 residues. Between the trimmed V and J ends, which lost 4 bases and 0 bases, there was a span of 13 bases. The germline CDR1 and CDR2 sequences are ENHRY and SYGVKD. The sample consisted of PBMCs or T cells enriched from blood (not recorded which). This receptor was obtained from a man aged 25-40 years who had recovered from COVID-19. The V and J genes are TRBV10-3 and TRBJ2-7, with a tentative D call TRBD1 (6 bases). This CDR3 reads CAISGTGRPSYEQYF. For the CDR3, the DNA is TGTGCCATCAGTGGAACAGGGCGCCCCTCCTACGAGCAGTACTTC.